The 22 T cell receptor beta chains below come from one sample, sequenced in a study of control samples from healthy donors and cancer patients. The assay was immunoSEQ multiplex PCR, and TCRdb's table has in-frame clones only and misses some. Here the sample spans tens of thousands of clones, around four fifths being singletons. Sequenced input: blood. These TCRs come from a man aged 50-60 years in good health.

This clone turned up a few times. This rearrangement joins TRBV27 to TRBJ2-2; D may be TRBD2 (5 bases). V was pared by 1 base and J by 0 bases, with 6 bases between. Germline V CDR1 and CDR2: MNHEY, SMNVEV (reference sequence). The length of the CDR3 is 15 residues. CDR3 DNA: TGTGCCAGCAGTTTATTAGCGTCGAACACCGGGGAGCTGTTTTTT. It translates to CASSLLASNTGELFF.

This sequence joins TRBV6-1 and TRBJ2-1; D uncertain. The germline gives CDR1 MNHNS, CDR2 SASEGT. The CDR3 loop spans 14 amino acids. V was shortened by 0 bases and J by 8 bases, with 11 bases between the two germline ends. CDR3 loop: CASSEAGRSDEQFF. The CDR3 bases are TGTGCCAGCAGTGAAGCCGGCAGGTCCGATGAGCAGTTCTTC.

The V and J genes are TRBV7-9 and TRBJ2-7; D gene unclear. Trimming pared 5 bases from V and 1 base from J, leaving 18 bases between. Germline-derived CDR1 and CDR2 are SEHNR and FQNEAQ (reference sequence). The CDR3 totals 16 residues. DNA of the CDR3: TGTGCCAGCAGCGAAAGGCGCGGATTCCCTTCCTACGAGCAGTACTTC. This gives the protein CASSERRGFPSYEQYF. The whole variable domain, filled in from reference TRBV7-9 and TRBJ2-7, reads DTGVSQNPRHKITKRGQNVTFRCDPISEHNRLYWYRQTLGQGPEFLTYFQNEAQLEKSRLLSDRFSAERPKGSFSTLEIQRTEQGDSAMYLCASSERRGFPSYEQYFGPGTRLTVT.

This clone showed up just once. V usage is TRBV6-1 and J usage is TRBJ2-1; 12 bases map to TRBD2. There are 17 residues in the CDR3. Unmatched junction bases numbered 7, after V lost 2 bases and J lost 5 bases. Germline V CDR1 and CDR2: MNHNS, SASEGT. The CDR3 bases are TGTGCCAGCAGTGAATTTCTGACTAGCGGGAGTAACAATGAGCAGTTCTTC. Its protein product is CASSEFLTSGSNNEQFF.

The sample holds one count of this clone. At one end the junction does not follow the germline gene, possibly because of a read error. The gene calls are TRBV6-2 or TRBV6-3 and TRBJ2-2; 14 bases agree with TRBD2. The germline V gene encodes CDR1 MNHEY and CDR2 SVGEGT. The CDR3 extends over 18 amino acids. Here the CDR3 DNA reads TGTGCCAGCAGTCTACGGACTAGCGGGAGGACGAAAACCGGGGAGCTGTTTTTT. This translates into CASSLRTSGRTKTGELFF.

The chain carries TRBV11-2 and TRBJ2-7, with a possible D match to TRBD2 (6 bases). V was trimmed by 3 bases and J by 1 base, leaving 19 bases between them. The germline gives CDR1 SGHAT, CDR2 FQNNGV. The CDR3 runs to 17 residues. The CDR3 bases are TGTGCCAGCAGCTTCGGGAGCCGATCTTCTGATTCCTACGAGCAGTACTTC. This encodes CASSFGSRSSDSYEQYF.

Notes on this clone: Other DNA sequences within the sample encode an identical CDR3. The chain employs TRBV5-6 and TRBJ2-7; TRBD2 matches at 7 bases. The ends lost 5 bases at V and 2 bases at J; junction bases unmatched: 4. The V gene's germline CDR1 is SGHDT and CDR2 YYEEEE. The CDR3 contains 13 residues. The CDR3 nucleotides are TGTGCCAGCAGTCGGCGGGAGACCTACGAGCAGTACTTC. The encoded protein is CASSRRETYEQYF.

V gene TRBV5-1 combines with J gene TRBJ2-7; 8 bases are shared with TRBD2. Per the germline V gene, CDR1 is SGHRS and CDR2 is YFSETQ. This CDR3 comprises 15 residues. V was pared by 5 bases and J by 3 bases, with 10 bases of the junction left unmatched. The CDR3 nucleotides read TGCGCCAGCAGTCCCCTTCGGGGGGGGAGCTACGAGCAGTACTTC. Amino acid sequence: CASSPLRGGSYEQYF.

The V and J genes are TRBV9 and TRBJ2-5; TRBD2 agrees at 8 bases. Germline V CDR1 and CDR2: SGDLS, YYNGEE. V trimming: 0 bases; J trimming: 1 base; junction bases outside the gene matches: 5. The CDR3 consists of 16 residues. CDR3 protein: CASSVGNSGTQETQYF. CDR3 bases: TGTGCCAGCAGCGTAGGTAATAGCGGGACCCAAGAGACCCAGTACTTC.

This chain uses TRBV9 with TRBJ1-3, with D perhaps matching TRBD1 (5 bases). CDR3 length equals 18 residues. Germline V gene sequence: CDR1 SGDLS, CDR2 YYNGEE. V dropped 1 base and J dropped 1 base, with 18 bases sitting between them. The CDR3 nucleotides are TGTGCCAGCAGCGTAAGTGTGGGGCCCGGATGGTCTGGAAACACCATATATTTT. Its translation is CASSVSVGPGWSGNTIYF.

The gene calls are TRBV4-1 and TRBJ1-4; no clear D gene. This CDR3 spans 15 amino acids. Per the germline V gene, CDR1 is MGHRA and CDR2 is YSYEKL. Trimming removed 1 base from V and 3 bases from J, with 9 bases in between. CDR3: CASSQGLQPNEKLFF. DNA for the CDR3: TGCGCCAGCAGCCAAGGATTACAGCCTAATGAAAAACTGTTTTTT.

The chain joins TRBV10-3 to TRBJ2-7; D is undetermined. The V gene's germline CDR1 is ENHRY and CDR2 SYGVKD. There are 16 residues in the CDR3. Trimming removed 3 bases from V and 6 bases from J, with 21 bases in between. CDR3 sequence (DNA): TGTGCCATCAGTGAAGGGCGTGAGGCCAGCTCTCCCGAGCAGTACTTC. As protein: CAISEGREASSPEQYF.

The CDR3 nucleotides are TGTGCCAGCAGCGTAGCTGGGGCGGCGGGCGGGGAGCTGTTTTTT. As protein: CASSVAGAAGGELFF. The V gene is TRBV9, the J gene TRBJ2-2, with D tentatively TRBD1 or TRBD2 (5 bases each). This CDR3 is 15 amino acids long. Germline values: CDR1 SGDLS, CDR2 YYNGEE. V was trimmed by 0 bases and J by 7 bases, leaving 13 bases between them. Using reference TRBV9 and TRBJ2-2 for the parts outside the CDR3, the full variable domain is DSGVTQTPKHLITATGQRVTLRCSPRSGDLSVYWYQQSLDQGLQFLIQYYNGEERAKGNILERFSAQQFPDLHSELNLSSLELGDSALYFCASSVAGAAGGELFFGEGSRLTVL.

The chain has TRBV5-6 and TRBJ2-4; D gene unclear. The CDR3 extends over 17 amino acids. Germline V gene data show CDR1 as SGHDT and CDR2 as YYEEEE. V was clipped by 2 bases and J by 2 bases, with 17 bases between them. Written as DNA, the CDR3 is TGTGCCAGCAGCTTACCCGGACGAACCCGGCCCAAAAACATTCAGTACTTC. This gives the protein CASSLPGRTRPKNIQYF.

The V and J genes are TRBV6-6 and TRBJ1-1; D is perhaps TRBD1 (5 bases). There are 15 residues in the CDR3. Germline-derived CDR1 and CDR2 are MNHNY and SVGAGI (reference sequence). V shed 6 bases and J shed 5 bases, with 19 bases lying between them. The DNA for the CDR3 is TGTGCCAGCAGGTATGTTCGCAGGGTCGGGACTGAAGCTTTCTTT. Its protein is CASRYVRRVGTEAFF.

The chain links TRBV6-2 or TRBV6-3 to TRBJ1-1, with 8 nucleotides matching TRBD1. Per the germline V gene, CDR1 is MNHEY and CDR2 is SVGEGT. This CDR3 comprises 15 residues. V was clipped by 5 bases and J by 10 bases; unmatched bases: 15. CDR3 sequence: CASSQAGDRRSRAFF. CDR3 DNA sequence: TGTGCCAGCAGTCAGGCGGGGGACAGGCGGTCGAGAGCTTTCTTT.

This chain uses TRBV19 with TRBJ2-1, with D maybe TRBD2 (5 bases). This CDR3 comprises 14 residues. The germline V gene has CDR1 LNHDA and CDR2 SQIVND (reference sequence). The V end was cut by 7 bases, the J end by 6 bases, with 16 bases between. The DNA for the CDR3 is TGTGCCAGTATGTGGTCTAGCCGTACCAATGAGCAGTTCTTC. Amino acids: CASMWSSRTNEQFF.

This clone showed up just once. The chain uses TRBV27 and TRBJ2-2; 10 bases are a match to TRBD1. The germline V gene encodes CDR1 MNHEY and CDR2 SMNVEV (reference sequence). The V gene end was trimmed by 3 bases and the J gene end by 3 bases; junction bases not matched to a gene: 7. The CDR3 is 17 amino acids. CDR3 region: CASSLSLGTGDTGELFF. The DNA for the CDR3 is TGTGCCAGCAGTTTGTCGCTAGGGACAGGGGACACCGGGGAGCTGTTTTTT.

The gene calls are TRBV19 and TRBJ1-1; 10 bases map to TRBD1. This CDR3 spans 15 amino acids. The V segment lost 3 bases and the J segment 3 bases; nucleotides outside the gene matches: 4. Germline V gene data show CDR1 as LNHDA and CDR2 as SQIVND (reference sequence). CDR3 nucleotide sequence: TGTGCCAGTAGTATTAAGGACAGGGGGGACACTGAAGCTTTCTTT. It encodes CASSIKDRGDTEAFF.

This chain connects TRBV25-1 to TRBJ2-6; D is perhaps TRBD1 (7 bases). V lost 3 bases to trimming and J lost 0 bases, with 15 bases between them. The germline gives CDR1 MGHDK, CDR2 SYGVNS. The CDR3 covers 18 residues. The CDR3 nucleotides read TGTGCCAGCAGTGAGGTGCCAGGGGGGCTCTCTGGGGCCAACGTCCTGACTTTC. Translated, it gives CASSEVPGGLSGANVLTF.

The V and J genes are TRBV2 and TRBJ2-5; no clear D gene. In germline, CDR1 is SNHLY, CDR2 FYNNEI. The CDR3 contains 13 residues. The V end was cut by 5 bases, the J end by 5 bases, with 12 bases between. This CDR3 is CASSKDARETQYF. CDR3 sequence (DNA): TGTGCCAGCAGTAAGGACGCCCGTGAGACCCAGTACTTC. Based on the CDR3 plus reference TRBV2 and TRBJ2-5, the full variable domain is EPEVTQTPSHQVTQMGQEVILRCVPISNHLYFYWYRQILGQKVEFLVSFYNNEISEKSEIFDDQFSVERPDGSNFTLKIRSTKLEDSAMYFCASSKDARETQYFGPGTRLLVL.

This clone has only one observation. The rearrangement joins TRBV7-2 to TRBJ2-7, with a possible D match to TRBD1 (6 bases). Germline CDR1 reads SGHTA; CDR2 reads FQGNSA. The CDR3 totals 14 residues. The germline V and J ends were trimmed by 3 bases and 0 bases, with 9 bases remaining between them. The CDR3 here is CASSLKTGSYEQYF. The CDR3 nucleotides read TGTGCCAGCAGCTTGAAGACAGGCTCCTACGAGCAGTACTTC.